A single sample gave rise to the 20 T cell receptor beta chains below, sequenced in a study of read filtering for tumor transcriptome and immune sequencing. From roughly 390 ng of RNA, a library with molecular barcoded alpha/delta and beta/gamma adaptors was made. One entry per CDR3 protein, called by TCRdb with MiXCR from the reads. The sample has roughly 82,000 distinct CDR3 sequences; about 12% are singletons. Sample: a population of CD138-negative cells sorted from bone marrow. Source of these receptors: a donor aged 40 or over with multiple myeloma.

At least ten counts were recorded for this clonotype. The CDR3 nucleotides are TGTGCCAGCAGTTACCTGGGACAGGGGCAAGATACGCAGTATTTT. Amino acids: CASSYLGQGQDTQYF. J is TRBJ2-3 and V is TRBV6-2 or TRBV6-3, with TRBD1 matching 10 bases. The CDR3 has 15 residues. V was clipped by 2 bases and J by 5 bases; unmatched bases: 4. Per germline, CDR1 MNHEY and CDR2 SVGEGT.

This clonotype was seen ten or more times. The chain joins TRBV9 to TRBJ2-5, with 9 bases lining up with TRBD2. This CDR3 comprises 17 residues. CDR1 and CDR2 from the germline V gene are SGDLS and YYNGEE. V lost 4 bases to trimming and J lost 5 bases; unmatched junction nucleotides: 15. This chain's CDR3 is CASSSPQPGLALETQYF. As DNA, the CDR3 is TGTGCCAGCAGCTCACCCCAACCGGGACTAGCTTTGGAGACCCAGTACTTC.

This clonotype was counted ten times or more. The chain joins TRBV2 to TRBJ1-5; D ambiguous. CDR1 and CDR2 (germline): SNHLY, FYNNEI. V dropped 3 bases and J dropped 5 bases, with 14 bases sitting between them. CDR3 length: 15 amino acids. The DNA for the CDR3 is TGTGCCAGCAGTGAGGAGGTTGGGAGGGATCAGCCCCAGCATTTT. It specifies CASSEEVGRDQPQHF. The whole variable domain, filled in from reference TRBV2 and TRBJ1-5, reads EPEVTQTPSHQVTQMGQEVILRCVPISNHLYFYWYRQILGQKVEFLVSFYNNEISEKSEIFDDQFSVERPDGSNFTLKIRSTKLEDSAMYFCASSEEVGRDQPQHFGDGTRLSIL.

A few counts support this clonotype. V and J are TRBV11-2 and TRBJ1-5; possibly TRBD1 for D (6 bases). The CDR3 contains 17 residues. Germline V gives CDR1 SGHAT, CDR2 FQNNGV. Trimming pared 1 base from V and 1 base from J, leaving 14 bases between. CDR3 protein: CASSLGQGRMSNQPQHF. CDR3 sequence (DNA): TGTGCCAGCAGCTTAGGGCAGGGGCGTATGAGCAATCAGCCCCAGCATTTT.

With regard to this clonotype: A read error is possible here, since a much larger clone lies one base away. CDR3 nucleotide sequence: TGTGCCAGCACAGACGGGGCGAGCCCCTACAATGAGCAGTTCTTC. This encodes CASTDGASPYNEQFF. The rearrangement uses TRBV7-3 and TRBJ2-1; D may correspond to TRBD1 or TRBD2 (5 bases each). The CDR3 spans 15 residues. Trimming stripped 7 bases from V and 2 bases from J, with 15 bases between. Germline V lookup: CDR1 SGHTA, CDR2 FQGTGA.

This clonotype was observed a handful of times. Being one base from a much bigger clone, this may be a read error. Given the absence of the conserved phenylalanine or tryptophan at the CDR3 end, a read error is likely. This CDR3 reads CASSLTLSSTDTQYL. In DNA, the CDR3 is TGTGCCAGCAGTTTAACATTATCTAGCACAGATACGCAGTATTTA. The V call is TRBV12-3 or TRBV12-4, the J call TRBJ2-3; D uncertain. This CDR3 is built from 15 residues. Trimming took 2 bases from V and 0 from J, leaving 9 bases between them.

This clonotype was detected many times. This rearrangement joins TRBV27 to TRBJ2-7; 11 nucleotides agree with TRBD2. Looked up from germline, CDR1 is MNHEY and CDR2 is SMNVEV (reference sequence). The CDR3 consists of 16 residues. After removal of 5 bases from V and 2 bases from J, the junction contained 8 bases not matched to a gene. The CDR3 DNA reads as TGTGCCAGCAGTCCCTTTAGCGGGGGGGGGCCCTACGAGCAGTACTTC. As protein: CASSPFSGGGPYEQYF.

There are many counts of this clonotype. This chain connects TRBV5-5 to TRBJ1-5; 9 bases agree with TRBD1. Germline lookup yields CDR1 SGHKS and CDR2 YYEKEE (reference sequence). The V segment lost 3 bases and the J segment 4 bases; nucleotides outside the gene matches: 5. This CDR3 is built from 15 residues. The CDR3 sequence: CASSYQTGGNQPQHF. CDR3 DNA sequence: TGTGCCAGCAGCTACCAGACAGGGGGGAATCAGCCCCAGCATTTT.

Details on this clonotype: It differs at one base from a far larger clone, so likely a read error. Since no conserved phenylalanine or tryptophan closes the CDR3, a read error is the likely cause. This rearrangement joins TRBV5-5 to TRBJ2-1; a possible D gene is TRBD2 (5 bases). V was cut by 3 bases and J by 10 bases, with 11 bases left in between. CDR1 and CDR2 from the germline V gene are SGHKS and YYEKEE (reference sequence). There are 12 residues in the CDR3. CDR3 nucleotides: TGTGCCAGCAGCTCCCCCGAGCGGGAGCAGTTCCTC. Residues: CASSSPEREQFL.

There are many counts of this clonotype. The V and J genes are TRBV29-1 and TRBJ1-2, with 7 bases matching TRBD1. The CDR3 is 14 amino acids. Germline values: CDR1 SQVTM, CDR2 ANQGSEA. The junction had 10 bases not matched to a gene; V was cut back by 7 bases and J by 2 bases. CDR3 loop: CSAGRDSTNYGYTF. The CDR3 DNA is TGCAGCGCCGGGAGGGACAGTACAAACTATGGCTACACCTTC.

The sample holds many counts of this clonotype. V usage is TRBV14 and J usage is TRBJ2-4, with D possibly matching TRBD2 (7 bases). From germline, CDR1 is SGHDN and CDR2 FVKESK. CDR3 size: 14 residues. Deletions cut 1 base from V and 10 bases from J, with 14 bases between. The CDR3, as DNA: TGTGCCAGCAGCCAAGGCCGGGGGGCAGGAATTCAGTACTTC. Amino acid sequence: CASSQGRGAGIQYF. Drawing the rest from reference TRBV14 and TRBJ2-4, the complete variable domain is EAGVTQFPSHSVIEKGQTVTLRCDPISGHDNLYWYRRVMGKEIKFLLHFVKESKQDESGMPNNRFLAERTGGTYSTLKVQPAELEDSGVYFCASSQGRGAGIQYFGAGTRLSVL.

For this clonotype: One end of the junction does not line up with germline, which may come from a read error. V gene TRBV10-2 combines with J gene TRBJ2-4; D possibly corresponds to TRBD2 (5 bases). Germline V gene lookup returns CDR1 WSHSY and CDR2 SAAADI. CDR3 length equals 14 residues. The CDR3 sequence: CASRPFLAKNIQHF. The CDR3 nucleotides are TGCGCCAGCAGACCTTTCCTAGCCAAAAACATCCAGCACTTC.

This clonotype was counted many times. The chain joins TRBV5-1 to TRBJ1-1, with TRBD1 matching 7 bases. The CDR3 covers 15 residues. V trimming: 0 bases; J trimming: 11 bases; junction bases outside the gene matches: 13. The germline CDR1 and CDR2 sequences are SGHRS and YFSETQ. As DNA, the CDR3 is TGCGCCAGCAGCTTGGTCCCGGGACAGCCGGTGGCTGCTTTCTTT. Translation: CASSLVPGQPVAAFF.

This clonotype showed up many times. This chain joins TRBV28 and TRBJ1-1, with D uncertain. The V end lost 4 bases, the J end lost 1 base, and 10 bases lay between the germline ends. CDR1 is MDHEN, CDR2 SYDVKM, per germline. The CDR3 sequence is 14 residues long. The CDR3 nucleotides are TGTGCCAGCAGTTATCACCTAGAGAACACTGAAGCTTTCTTT. Protein sequence: CASSYHLENTEAFF.

This clonotype was seen ten or more times. The chain is built from TRBV7-9 and TRBJ2-3; D is unresolved. This CDR3 contains 14 residues. Germline V lookup: CDR1 SEHNR, CDR2 FQNEAQ (reference sequence). V lost 4 bases and J lost 3, with 11 bases in between. The CDR3 spells CASSSMGPTDTQYF. CDR3 nucleotides: TGTGCCAGCAGCTCGATGGGTCCTACAGATACGCAGTATTTT.

Of note for this clonotype: A much bigger clone sits one base away, suggesting this may be a read error. The chain couples TRBV6-2 or TRBV6-3 to TRBJ2-7; 12 nucleotides align to TRBD2. Germline CDR1 reads MNHEY; CDR2 reads SVGEGT. Germline trimming cut 10 bases from V and 5 bases from J; bases unmatched to any gene: 9. The CDR3 consists of 14 residues. CDR3 DNA: TGTGCCAACAGCCGCCGACTAGCGGGGGACGAGCAGTACTTC. It specifies CANSRRLAGDEQYF.

At least ten counts were recorded for this clonotype. This sequence joins TRBV6-5 and TRBJ2-2; possibly TRBD1 or TRBD2 for D (5 bases each). With 6 bases removed from V and 5 bases from J, the gap between germline ends came to 13 bases. Germline CDR1 MNHEY, CDR2 SVGAGI. CDR3 length: 14 amino acids. The CDR3 loop is CASRSRDGTGELFF. Here the CDR3 DNA reads TGTGCCAGCAGATCCCGGGACGGGACCGGGGAGCTGTTTTTT.

This clonotype was detected ten times or more. The V call is TRBV5-5, the J call TRBJ1-1; D is unresolved. Trimming stripped 3 bases from V and 5 bases from J, with 17 bases between. The CDR3 totals 15 residues. Per the germline V gene, CDR1 is SGHKS and CDR2 is YYEKEE (reference sequence). This chain's CDR3 is CASSSTGVLETEAFF. The CDR3 DNA reads as TGTGCCAGCAGCTCGACCGGGGTGCTTGAGACTGAAGCTTTCTTT.

Ten or more counts support this clonotype. The J gene is TRBJ2-3, the V gene TRBV4-1; the match to TRBD2 covers 12 bases. The V gene's germline CDR1 is MGHRA and CDR2 YSYEKL. V lost 2 bases to trimming and J lost 6 bases; unmatched junction nucleotides: 12. The CDR3 covers 18 residues. The CDR3 is CASSQRYPTSGSGDTQYF. Written as DNA, the CDR3 is TGCGCCAGCAGCCAAAGATATCCGACTAGCGGGAGCGGGGATACGCAGTATTTT.

This clonotype was seen at least ten times. The chain links TRBV6-6 to TRBJ2-1, with D hard to call. Germline V gives CDR1 MNHNY, CDR2 SVGAGI (reference sequence). This CDR3 is 15 amino acids long. V was cut by 2 bases and J by 6 bases, with 14 bases left in between. CDR3 sequence: CASSYPKGRINEQFF. The CDR3 DNA reads TGTGCCAGCAGTTACCCTAAAGGACGGATCAATGAGCAGTTCTTC.